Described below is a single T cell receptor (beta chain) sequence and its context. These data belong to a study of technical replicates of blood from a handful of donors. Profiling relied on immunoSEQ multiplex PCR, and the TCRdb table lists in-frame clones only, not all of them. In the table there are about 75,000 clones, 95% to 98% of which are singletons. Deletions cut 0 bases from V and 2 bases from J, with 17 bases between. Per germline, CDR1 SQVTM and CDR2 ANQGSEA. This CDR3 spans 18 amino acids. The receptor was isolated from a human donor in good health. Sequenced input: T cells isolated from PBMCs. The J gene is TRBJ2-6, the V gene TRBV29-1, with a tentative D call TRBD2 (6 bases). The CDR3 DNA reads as TGCAGCGTTGAAGATAAATCCCCGGGGGTTGCTGGGGCCAACGTCCTGACTTTC. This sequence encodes CSVEDKSPGVAGANVLTF.